A selection of T cell receptor beta chains follows, all from one sample in a study of STAT5B mutations in CD4+ large granular lymphocyte leukemia. The protocol was immunoSEQ multiplex PCR, while the TCRdb copy is restricted to in-frame clones and leaves out a portion. The sample contains fewer than 25,000 clones, around 76% of which appear only once. Specimen: CD4+ T cells from blood buffy coats. Receptor source: a human donor in good health. Each CDR3 is given with its conserved first and last residue. Each record gives: CDR3 protein, CDR3 DNA, D gene, V gene, J gene, clone size. The D gene is left open where the match is weak. The listing skips clone size in some rows; elsewhere it reads once, few, many or a size class.

CASSQIYGPSLQYF	TGCGCCAGCAGCCAAATTTACGGGCCCAGTTTGCAGTACTTC	-	TRBV4-3	TRBJ2-7	-
CASSIRQGNTEAFF	TGTGCCAGCAGCATACGACAGGGTAACACTGAAGCTTTCTTT	TRBD1	TRBV9	TRBJ1-1	few
CASSPTQNTDTQYF	TGTGCCAGCAGTCCTACCCAGAACACAGATACGCAGTATTTT	-	TRBV28	TRBJ2-3	-
CAWTRGQETQYF	TGTGCCTGGACCAGGGGACAAGAGACCCAGTACTTC	-	TRBV30	TRBJ2-5	-
CASSRDFSHTQYF	TGTGCCAGCTCGCGGGACTTCAGTCATACGCAGTATTTT	-	TRBV18	TRBJ2-3	few
CASSPFFSGQEAYEQYF	TGTGCCAGCTCACCATTCTTTTCGGGGCAGGAGGCCTACGAGCAGTACTTC	-	TRBV18	TRBJ2-7	-
CASSFPTGGLATSGGVGETQYF	TGTGCCAGCAGTTTCCCGACAGGAGGGCTAGCGACTAGCGGAGGAGTAGGGGAGACCCAGTACTTC	TRBD2	TRBV28	TRBJ2-5	few
CASSASPVNEQFF	TGTGCCAGTAGTGCTAGCCCGGTCAATGAGCAGTTCTTC	-	TRBV19	TRBJ2-1	-
CASSPTRGGKSYTF	TGTGCCAGCAGCCCCACGAGGGGGGGGAAGAGCTACACCTTC	-	TRBV7-6	TRBJ1-2	-
CASSVAVNSPLHF	TGTGCCAGCAGCGTAGCTGTTAATTCACCCCTCCACTTT	-	TRBV9	TRBJ1-6	few
CASQRGPWEQYF	TGTGCCAGCCAAAGAGGGCCATGGGAGCAGTACTTC	-	TRBV28	TRBJ2-7	-